This record looks at one T cell receptor (beta chain) sequence and its context. Its antigen is not identified. Diagnosis relied on clinical symptoms, serum thyroxine and TRAb, thyroid ultrasound and orbital computed tomography. PBMCs were derived from roughly 10 ml fresh peripheral blood. Using RNA transcripts as the source, TCR beta CDR3 regions were amplified. A first-round RT-PCR of the TCR CDR3 used the HTBI primer set. TCRdb reprocessed the multiplex PCR reads with MiXCR, giving one entry per CDR3 protein. The table includes about 420,000 distinct CDR3 sequences, approximately 14% detected once. The germline CDR1 and CDR2 sequences are LNHDA and SQIVND (reference sequence). This CDR3 is 15 amino acids long. J gave up 8 bases and V 5 bases, and 4 bases lay outside the gene matches. The data derive from a study of T cells in Graves' hyperthyroidism and ophthalmopathy. General study points: Most thyroid clonotypes that were expanded above 0.001 also turned up in blood.

This receptor was identified in a woman aged 18-35 years with Graves' hyperthyroidism. The specimen sequenced was blood. This rearrangement joins TRBV19 to TRBJ2-1; TRBD2 agrees at 15 bases. For the CDR3, the DNA is TGTGCCAGTAGTTCGCGGACTAGCGGGAGGGATGAGCAGTTCTTC. Its translation: CASSSRTSGRDEQFF. The full variable domain, completed using reference TRBV19 and TRBJ2-1, is DGGITQSPKYLFRKEGQNVTLSCEQNLNHDAMYWYRQDPGQGLRLIYYSQIVNDFQKGDIAEGYSVSREKKESFPLTVTSAQKNPTAFYLCASSSRTSGRDEQFFGPGTRLTVL.